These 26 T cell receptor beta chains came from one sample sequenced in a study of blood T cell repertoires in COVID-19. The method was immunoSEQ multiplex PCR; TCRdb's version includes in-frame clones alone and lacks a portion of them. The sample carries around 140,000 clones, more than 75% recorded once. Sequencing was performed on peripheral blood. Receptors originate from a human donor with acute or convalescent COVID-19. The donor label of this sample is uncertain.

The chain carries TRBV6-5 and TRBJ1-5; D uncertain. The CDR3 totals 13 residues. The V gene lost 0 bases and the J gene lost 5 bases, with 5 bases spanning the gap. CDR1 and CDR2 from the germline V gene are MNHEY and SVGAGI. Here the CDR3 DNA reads TGTGCCAGCAGTTACTCTTCCGATCAGCCCCAGCATTTT. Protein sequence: CASSYSSDQPQHF.

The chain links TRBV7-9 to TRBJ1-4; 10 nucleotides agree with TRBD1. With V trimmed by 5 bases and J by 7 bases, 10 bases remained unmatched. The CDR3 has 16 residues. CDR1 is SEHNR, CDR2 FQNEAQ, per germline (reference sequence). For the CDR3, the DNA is TGTGCCAGCAGCCGGACAGGGGGACTGGTGGGTGAAAAACTGTTTTTT. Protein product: CASSRTGGLVGEKLFF. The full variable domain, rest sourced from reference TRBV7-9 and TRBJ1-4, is DTGVSQNPRHKITKRGQNVTFRCDPISEHNRLYWYRQTLGQGPEFLTYFQNEAQLEKSRLLSDRFSAERPKGSFSTLEIQRTEQGDSAMYLCASSRTGGLVGEKLFFGSGTQLSVL.

The CDR3 bases are TGTGCCACCCACGGAAGGAGGACCGGATCGGGCGGCTACACCTTC. Its translation is CATHGRRTGSGGYTF. The V call is TRBV2, the J call TRBJ1-2, with no clear D. CDR3 length equals 15 residues. Deletions cut 10 bases from V and 8 bases from J, with 26 bases between. Per germline, CDR1 SNHLY and CDR2 FYNNEI.

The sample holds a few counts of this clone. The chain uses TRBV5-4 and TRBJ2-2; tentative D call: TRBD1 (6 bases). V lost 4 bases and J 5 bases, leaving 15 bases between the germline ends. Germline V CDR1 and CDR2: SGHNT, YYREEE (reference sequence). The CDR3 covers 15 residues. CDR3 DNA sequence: TGTGCCAGCAGCACGAGGGGGAAAGCGACCGGGGAGCTGTTTTTT. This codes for CASSTRGKATGELFF.

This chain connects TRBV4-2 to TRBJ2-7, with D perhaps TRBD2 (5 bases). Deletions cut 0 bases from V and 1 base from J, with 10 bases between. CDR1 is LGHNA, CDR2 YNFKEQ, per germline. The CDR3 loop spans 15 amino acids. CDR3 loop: CASSQDSGGSYEQYF. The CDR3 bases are TGTGCCAGCAGCCAAGATTCAGGAGGTTCCTACGAGCAGTACTTC.

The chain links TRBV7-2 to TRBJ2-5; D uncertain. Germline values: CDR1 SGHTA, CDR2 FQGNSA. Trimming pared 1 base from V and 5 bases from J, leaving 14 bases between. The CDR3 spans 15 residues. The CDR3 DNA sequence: TGTGCCAGCAGCTTAGGGGCTACTGCTTGGGAGACCCAGTACTTC. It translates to CASSLGATAWETQYF. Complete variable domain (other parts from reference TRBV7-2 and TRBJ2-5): GAGVSQSPSNKVTEKGKDVELRCDPISGHTALYWYRQSLGQGLEFLIYFQGNSAPDKSGLPSDRFSAERTGGSVSTLTIQRTQQEDSAVYLCASSLGATAWETQYFGPGTRLLVL.

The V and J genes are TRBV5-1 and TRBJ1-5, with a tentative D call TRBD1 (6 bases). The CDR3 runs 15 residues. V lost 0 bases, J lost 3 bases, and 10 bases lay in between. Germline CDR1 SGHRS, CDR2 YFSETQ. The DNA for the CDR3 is TGCGCCAGCAGCTTGGAGGGGGGGTACAATCAGCCCCAGCATTTT. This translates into CASSLEGGYNQPQHF.

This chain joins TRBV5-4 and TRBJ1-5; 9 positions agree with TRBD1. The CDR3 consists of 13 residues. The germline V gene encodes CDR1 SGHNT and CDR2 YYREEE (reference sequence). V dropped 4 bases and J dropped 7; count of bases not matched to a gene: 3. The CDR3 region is CASSADRGQPQHF. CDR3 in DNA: TGTGCCAGCAGCGCCGACAGGGGGCAGCCCCAGCATTTT.

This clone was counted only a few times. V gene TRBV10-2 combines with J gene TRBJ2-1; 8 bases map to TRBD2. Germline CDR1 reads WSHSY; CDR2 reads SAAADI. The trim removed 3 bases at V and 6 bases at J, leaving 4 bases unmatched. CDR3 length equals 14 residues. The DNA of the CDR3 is TGCGCCAGCAGTGACCCGGGGACTAGCAATGAGCAGTTCTTC. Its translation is CASSDPGTSNEQFF.

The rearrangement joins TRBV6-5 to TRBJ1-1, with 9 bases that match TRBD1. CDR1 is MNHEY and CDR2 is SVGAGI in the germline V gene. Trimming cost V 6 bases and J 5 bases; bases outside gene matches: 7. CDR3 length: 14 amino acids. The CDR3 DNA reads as TGTGCCAGCAGAACGGACAGGGGAACAACTGAAGCTTTCTTT. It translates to CASRTDRGTTEAFF.

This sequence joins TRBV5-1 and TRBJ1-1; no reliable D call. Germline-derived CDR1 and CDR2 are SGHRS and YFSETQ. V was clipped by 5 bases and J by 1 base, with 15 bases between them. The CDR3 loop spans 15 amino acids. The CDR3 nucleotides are TGCGCCAGCAGTATACATGGGCCCACGAACACTGAAGCTTTCTTT. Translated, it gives CASSIHGPTNTEAFF.

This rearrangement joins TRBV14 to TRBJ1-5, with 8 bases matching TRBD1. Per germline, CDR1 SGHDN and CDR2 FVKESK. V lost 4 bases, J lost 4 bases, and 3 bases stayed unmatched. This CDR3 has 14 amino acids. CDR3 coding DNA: TGTGCCAGCAGCCGTACAGGGGGTAATCAGCCCCAGCATTTT. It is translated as CASSRTGGNQPQHF.

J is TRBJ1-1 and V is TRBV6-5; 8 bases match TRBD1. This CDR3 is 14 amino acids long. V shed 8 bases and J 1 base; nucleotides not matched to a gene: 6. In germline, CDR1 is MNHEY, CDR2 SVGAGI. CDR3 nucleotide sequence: TGTGCCAGCTCCCGAACAGGGGGGAACACTGAAGCTTTCTTT. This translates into CASSRTGGNTEAFF.

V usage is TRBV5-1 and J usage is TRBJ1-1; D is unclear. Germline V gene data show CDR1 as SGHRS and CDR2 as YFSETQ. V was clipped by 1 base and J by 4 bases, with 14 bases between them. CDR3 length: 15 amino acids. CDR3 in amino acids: CASSLTGEVGTEAFF. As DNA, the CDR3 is TGCGCCAGCAGCTTGACCGGGGAGGTTGGCACTGAAGCTTTCTTT.

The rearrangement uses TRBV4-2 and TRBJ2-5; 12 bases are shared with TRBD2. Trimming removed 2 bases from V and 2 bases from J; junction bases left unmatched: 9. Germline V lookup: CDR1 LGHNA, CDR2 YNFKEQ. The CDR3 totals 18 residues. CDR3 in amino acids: CASSQPLALAGGQETQYF. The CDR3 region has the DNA TGTGCCAGCAGCCAACCTCTTGCCCTAGCGGGGGGGCAAGAGACCCAGTACTTC.

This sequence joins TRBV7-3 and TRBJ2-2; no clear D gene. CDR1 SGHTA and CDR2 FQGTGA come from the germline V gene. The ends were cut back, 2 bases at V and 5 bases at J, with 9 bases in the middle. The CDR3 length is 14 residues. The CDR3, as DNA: TGTGCCAGCAGCTTAGCGCCCCCAACCGGGGAGCTGTTTTTT. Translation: CASSLAPPTGELFF.

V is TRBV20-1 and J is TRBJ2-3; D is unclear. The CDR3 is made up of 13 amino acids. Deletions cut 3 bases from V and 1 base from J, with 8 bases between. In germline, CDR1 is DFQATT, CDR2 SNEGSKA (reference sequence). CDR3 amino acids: CSASFQGTDTQYF. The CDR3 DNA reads TGCAGTGCTAGTTTCCAGGGCACAGATACGCAGTATTTT.

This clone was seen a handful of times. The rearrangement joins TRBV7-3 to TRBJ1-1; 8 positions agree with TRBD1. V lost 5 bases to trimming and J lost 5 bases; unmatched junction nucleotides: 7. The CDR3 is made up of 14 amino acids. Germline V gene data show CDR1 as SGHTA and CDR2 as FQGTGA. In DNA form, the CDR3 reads TGTGCCAGCAGCACTAACAGGGGGAGGACTGAAGCTTTCTTT. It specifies CASSTNRGRTEAFF.

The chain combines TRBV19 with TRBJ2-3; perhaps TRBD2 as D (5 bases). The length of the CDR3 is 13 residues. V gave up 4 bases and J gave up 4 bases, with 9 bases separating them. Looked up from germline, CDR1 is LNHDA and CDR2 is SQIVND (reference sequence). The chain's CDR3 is CASSTGLSDTQYF. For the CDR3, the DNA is TGTGCCAGTAGTACCGGACTCTCAGATACGCAGTATTTT.

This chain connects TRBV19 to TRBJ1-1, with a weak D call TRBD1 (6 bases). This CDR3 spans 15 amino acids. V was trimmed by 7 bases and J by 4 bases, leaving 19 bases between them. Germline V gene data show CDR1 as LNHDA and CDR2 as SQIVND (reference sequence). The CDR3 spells CASNVERGGGTEAFF. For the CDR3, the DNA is TGTGCCAGTAATGTAGAGAGGGGGGGAGGCACTGAAGCTTTCTTT. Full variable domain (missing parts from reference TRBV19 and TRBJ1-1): DGGITQSPKYLFRKEGQNVTLSCEQNLNHDAMYWYRQDPGQGLRLIYYSQIVNDFQKGDIAEGYSVSREKKESFPLTVTSAQKNPTAFYLCASNVERGGGTEAFFGQGTRLTVV.

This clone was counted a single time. The CDR3 sequence is CASSIAPNRNQPQHF. The CDR3 coding sequence is TGTGCCAGTAGTATAGCCCCCAATCGCAATCAGCCCCAGCATTTT. The chain has TRBV19 and TRBJ1-5; D not certain. The CDR3 has 15 residues. The V and J ends lost 1 base and 2 bases respectively, with 9 bases between them. Germline V gene data show CDR1 as LNHDA and CDR2 as SQIVND (reference sequence).

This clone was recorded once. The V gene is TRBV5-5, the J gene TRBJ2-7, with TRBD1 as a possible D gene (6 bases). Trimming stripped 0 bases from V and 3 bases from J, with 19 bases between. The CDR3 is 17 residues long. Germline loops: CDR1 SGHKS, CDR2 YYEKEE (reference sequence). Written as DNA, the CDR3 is TGTGCCAGCAGCTTGGGGGAGACGACAGGTTTGGACTACGAGCAGTACTTC. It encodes CASSLGETTGLDYEQYF.

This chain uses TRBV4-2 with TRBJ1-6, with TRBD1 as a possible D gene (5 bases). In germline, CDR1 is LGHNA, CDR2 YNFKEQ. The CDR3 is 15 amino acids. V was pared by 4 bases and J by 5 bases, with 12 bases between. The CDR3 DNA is TGTGCCAGCAGCCTTCGGCGGGGGGATAATTCACCCCTCCACTTT. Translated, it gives CASSLRRGDNSPLHF.

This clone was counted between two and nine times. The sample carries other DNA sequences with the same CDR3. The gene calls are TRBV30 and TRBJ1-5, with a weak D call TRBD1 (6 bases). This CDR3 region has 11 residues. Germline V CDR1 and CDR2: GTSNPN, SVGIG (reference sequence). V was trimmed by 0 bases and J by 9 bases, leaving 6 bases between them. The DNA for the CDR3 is TGTGCCTGGAGTGTAGGGGGGCCCCAGCATTTT. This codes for CAWSVGGPQHF. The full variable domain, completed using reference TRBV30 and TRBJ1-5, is SQTIHQWPATLVQPVGSPLSLECTVEGTSNPNLYWYRQAAGRGLQLLFYSVGIGQISSEVPQNLSASRPQDRQFILSSKKLLLSDSGFYLCAWSVGGPQHFGDGTRLSIL.

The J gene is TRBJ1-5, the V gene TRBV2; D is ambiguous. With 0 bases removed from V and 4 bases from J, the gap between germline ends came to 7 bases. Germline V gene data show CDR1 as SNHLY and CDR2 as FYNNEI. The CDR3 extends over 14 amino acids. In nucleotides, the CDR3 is TGTGCCAGCAGTGAAGCAGTGCGTAATCAGCCCCAGCATTTT. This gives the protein CASSEAVRNQPQHF.

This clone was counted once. CDR3 in DNA: TGTGCCAGCAGAACACCGGGACAGCGGACTTCTGAAGCTTTCTTT. Translation: CASRTPGQRTSEAFF. J is TRBJ1-1 and V is TRBV6-5, with 7 bases aligning to TRBD1. In germline, CDR1 is MNHEY, CDR2 SVGAGI. V lost 6 bases and J lost 6; bases outside the gene matches: 13. This CDR3 contains 15 residues.